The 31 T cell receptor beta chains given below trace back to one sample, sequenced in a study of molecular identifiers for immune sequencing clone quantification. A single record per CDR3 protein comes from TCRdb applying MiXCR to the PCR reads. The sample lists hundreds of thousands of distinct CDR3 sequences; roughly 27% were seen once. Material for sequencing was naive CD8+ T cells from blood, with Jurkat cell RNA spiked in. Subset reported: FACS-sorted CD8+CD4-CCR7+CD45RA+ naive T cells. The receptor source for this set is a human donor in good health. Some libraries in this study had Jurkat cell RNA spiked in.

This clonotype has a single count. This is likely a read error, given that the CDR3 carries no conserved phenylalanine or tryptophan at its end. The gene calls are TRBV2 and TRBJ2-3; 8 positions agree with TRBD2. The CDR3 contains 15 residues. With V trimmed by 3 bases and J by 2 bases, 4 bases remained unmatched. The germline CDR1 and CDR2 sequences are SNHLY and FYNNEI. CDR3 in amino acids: CASSELAGSTDTQYL. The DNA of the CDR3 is TGTGCCAGCAGTGAGTTAGCGGGATCCACAGATACGCAGTATCTT.

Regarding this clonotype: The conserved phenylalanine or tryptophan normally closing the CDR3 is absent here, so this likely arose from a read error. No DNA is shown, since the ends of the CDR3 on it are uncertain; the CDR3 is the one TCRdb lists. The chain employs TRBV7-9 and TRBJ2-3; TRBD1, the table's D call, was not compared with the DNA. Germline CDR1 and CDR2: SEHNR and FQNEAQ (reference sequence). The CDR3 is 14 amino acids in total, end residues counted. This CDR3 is CASSPGPQDPYAYV.

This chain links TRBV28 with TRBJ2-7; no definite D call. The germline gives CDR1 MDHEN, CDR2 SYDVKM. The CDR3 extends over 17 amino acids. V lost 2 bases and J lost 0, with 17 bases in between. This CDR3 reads CASSLRPGLLGSYEQYF. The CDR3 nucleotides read TGTGCCAGCAGTTTAAGGCCAGGTCTATTAGGCTCCTACGAGCAGTACTTC.

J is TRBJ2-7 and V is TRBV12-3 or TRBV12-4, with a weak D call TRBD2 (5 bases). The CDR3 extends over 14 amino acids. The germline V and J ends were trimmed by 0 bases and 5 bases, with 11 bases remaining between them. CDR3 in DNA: TGTGCCAGCAGTTTAGCGGGAGCTGCCAACGAGCAGTACTTC. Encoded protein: CASSLAGAANEQYF.

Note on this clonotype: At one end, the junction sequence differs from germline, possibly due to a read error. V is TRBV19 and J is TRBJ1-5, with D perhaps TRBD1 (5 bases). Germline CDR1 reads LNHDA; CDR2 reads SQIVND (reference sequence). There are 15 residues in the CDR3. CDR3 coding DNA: TGTGCCAGTAGTTCCGGGACCCGGGGCAATCAGCCCCGGCATTTT. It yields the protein CASSSGTRGNQPRHF.

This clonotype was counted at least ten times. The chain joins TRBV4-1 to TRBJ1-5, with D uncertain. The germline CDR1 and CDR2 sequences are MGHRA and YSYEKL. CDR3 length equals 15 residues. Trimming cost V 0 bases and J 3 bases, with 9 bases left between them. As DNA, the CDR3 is TGCGCCAGCAGCCAAGAAGGGCAGTCCAATCAGCCCCAGCATTTT. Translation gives CASSQEGQSNQPQHF.

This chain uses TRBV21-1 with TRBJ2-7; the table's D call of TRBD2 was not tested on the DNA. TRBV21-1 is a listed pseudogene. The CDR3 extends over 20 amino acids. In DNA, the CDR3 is TGTGCCAGCAGCAAAGAGGGACGGATGAACGGGACTAGCGATTTTTACGAGCAGTACTTC. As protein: CASSKEGRMNGTSDFYEQYF.

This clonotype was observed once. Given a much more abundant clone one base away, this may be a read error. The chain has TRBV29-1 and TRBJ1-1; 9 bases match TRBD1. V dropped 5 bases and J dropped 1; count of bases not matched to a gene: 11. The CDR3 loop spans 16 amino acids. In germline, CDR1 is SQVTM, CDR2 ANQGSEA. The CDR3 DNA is TGCAGCGTTAAAAGGACAGGGGTTCAACAGAACACTGAAGCTTTCTTT. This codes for CSVKRTGVQQNTEAFF. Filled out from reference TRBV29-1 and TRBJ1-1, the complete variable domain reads SAVISQKPSRDICQRGTSLTIQCQVDSQVTMMFWYRQQPGQSLTLIATANQGSEATYESGFVIDKFPISRPNLTFSTLTVSNMSPEDSSIYLCSVKRTGVQQNTEAFFGQGTRLTVV.

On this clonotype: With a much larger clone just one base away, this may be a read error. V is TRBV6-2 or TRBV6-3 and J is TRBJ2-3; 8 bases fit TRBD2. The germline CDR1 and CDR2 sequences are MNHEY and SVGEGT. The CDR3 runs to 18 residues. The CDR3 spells CASRYSLTSDHNTDTQYF. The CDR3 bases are TGTGCCAGCAGGTACTCGCTGACTAGCGACCATAACACAGATACGCAGTATTTT.

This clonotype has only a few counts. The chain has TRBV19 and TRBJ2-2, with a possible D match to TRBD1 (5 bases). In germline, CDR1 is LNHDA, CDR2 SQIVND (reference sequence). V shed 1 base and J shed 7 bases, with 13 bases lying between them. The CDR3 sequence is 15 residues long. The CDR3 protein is CASSIVRAWDGELFF. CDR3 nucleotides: TGTGCCAGTAGTATAGTCAGGGCCTGGGACGGGGAGCTGTTTTTT.

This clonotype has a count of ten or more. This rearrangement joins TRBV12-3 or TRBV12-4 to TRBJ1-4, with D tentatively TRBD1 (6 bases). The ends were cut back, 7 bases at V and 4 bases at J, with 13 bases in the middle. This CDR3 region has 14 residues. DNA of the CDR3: TGTGCCAGCACTTCCGGACAGTTTAATGAAAAACTGTTTTTT. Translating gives CASTSGQFNEKLFF.

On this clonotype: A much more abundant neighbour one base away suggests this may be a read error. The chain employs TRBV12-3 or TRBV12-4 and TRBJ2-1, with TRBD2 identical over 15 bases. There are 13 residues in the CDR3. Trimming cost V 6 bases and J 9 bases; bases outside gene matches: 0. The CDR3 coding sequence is TGTGCCAGCAGGGGACTAGCGGGAGGTGAGCAGTTCTTC. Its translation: CASRGLAGGEQFF.

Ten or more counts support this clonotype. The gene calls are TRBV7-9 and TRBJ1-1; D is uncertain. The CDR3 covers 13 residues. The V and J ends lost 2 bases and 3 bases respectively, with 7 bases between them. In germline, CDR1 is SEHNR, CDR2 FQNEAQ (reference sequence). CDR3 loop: CASSLNLHTEAFF. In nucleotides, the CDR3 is TGTGCCAGCAGCTTAAACTTGCACACTGAAGCTTTCTTT.

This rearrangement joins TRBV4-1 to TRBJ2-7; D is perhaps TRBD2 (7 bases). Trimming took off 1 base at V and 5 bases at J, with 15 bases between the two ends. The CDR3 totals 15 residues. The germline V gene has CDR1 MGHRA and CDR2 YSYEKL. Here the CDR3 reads CASSQVPGGLDEQYF. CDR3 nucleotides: TGCGCCAGCAGCCAAGTCCCCGGGGGGCTCGACGAGCAGTACTTC.

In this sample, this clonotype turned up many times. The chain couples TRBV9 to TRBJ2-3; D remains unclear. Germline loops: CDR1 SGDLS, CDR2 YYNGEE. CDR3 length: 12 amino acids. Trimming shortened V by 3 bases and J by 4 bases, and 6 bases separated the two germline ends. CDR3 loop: CASSGRADTQYF. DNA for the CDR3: TGTGCCAGCAGCGGTCGGGCAGATACGCAGTATTTT.

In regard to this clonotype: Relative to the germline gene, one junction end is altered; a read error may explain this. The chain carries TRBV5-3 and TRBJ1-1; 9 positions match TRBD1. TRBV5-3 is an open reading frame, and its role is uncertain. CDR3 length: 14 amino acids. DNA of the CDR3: TGTGCCAGCAGCTCAGGAACAGGGGGCGGGGAAGCTTTCTTT. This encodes CASSSGTGGGEAFF.

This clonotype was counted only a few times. Written as DNA, the CDR3 is TGTGCCAGCATTCCGGGACAGGGGGTCTACGAGCAGTACTTC. As protein: CASIPGQGVYEQYF. V and J are TRBV2 and TRBJ2-7; TRBD1 aligns across 11 bases. The CDR3 is 14 amino acids. V shed 7 bases, J shed 3 bases, and the junction held 5 bases outside the gene matches. The germline V gene has CDR1 SNHLY and CDR2 FYNNEI.

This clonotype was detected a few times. CDR3 protein: CASSLAMGVETQYF. For the CDR3, the DNA is TGTGCCAGCAGCTTAGCGATGGGTGTAGAGACCCAGTACTTC. The chain has TRBV7-6 and TRBJ2-5; no reliable D call. Per germline, CDR1 SGHVS and CDR2 FNYEAQ. This CDR3 contains 14 residues. V shed 0 bases and J shed 4 bases, with 9 bases lying between them.

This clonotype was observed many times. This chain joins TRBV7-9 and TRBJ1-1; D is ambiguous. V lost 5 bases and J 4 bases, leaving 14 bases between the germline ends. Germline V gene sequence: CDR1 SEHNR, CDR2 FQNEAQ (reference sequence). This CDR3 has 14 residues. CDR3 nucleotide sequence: TGTGCCAGCAGCCCCCGGGTCCAGAGCACTGAAGCTTTCTTT. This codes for CASSPRVQSTEAFF.

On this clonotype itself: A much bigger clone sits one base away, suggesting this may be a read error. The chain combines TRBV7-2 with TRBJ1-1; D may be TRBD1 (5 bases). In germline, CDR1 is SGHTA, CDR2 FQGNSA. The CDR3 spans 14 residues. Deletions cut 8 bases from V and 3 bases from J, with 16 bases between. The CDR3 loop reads CASRAGFQDTEAFF. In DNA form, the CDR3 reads TGTGCCAGCCGCGCAGGGTTTCAGGACACTGAAGCTTTCTTT.

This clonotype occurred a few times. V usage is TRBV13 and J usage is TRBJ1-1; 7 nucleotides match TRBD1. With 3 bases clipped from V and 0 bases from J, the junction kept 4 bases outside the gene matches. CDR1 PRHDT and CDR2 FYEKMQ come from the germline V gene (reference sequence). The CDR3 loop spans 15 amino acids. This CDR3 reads CASSFQGGLNTEAFF. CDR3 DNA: TGTGCCAGCAGCTTTCAGGGGGGGTTGAACACTGAAGCTTTCTTT.

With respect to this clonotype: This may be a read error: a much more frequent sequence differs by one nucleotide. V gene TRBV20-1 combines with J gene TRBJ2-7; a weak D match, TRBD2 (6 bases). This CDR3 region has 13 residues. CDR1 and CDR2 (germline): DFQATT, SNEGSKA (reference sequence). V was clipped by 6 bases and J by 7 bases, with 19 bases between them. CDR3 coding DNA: TGCAGTGCAACCAGAGGAGGGCCAGGGGAGCAGTACTTC. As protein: CSATRGGPGEQYF.

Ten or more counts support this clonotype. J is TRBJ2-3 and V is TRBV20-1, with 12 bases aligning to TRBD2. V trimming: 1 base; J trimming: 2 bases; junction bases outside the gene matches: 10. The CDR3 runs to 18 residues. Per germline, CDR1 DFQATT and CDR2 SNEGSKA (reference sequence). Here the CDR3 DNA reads TGCAGTGCTAGAGCCTACCCTAGCGGGGGGGAATTCACAGATACGCAGTATTTT. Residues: CSARAYPSGGEFTDTQYF.

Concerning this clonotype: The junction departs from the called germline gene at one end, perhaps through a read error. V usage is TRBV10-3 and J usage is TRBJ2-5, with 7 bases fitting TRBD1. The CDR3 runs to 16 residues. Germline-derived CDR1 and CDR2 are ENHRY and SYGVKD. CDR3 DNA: TGTGCCATCAGGGGAACAGGGGACACCCTCCAAGGGACCCAGTACTTC. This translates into CAIRGTGDTLQGTQYF.

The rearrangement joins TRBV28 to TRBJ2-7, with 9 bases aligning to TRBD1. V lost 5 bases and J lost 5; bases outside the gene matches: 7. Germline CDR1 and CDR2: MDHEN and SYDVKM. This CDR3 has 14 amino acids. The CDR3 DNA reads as TGTGCCAGCAGTGTGGGGACAGGGTTGGACGAGCAGTACTTC. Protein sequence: CASSVGTGLDEQYF.

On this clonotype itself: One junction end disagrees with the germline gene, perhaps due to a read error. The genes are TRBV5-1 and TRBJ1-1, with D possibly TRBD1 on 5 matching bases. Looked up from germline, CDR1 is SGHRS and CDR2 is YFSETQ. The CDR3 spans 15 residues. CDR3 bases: TGCGCCTGCAGCTTGGCCGCAGGGCGGGACACTGAAGCTTTCTTT. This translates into CACSLAAGRDTEAFF.

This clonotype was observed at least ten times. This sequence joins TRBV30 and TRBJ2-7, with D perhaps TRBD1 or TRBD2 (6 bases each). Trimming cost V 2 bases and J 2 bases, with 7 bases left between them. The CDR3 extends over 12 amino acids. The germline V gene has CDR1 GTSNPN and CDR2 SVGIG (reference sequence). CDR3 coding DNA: TGTGCCTGGAGTCGGGGGCCCTACGAGCAGTACTTC. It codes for CAWSRGPYEQYF.

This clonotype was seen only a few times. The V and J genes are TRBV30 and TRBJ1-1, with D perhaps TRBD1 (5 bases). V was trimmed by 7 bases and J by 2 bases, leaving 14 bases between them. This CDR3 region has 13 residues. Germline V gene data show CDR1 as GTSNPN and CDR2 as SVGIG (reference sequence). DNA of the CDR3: TGTGCCTTCGCGGCGGGACCAAACACTGAAGCTTTCTTT. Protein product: CAFAAGPNTEAFF.

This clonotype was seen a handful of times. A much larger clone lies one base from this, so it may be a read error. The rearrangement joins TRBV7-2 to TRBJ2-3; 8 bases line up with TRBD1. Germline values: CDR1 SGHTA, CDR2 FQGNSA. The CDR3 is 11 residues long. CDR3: CASLGTGTQYF. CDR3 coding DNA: TGTGCCAGCCTCGGGACAGGTACGCAGTATTTT.

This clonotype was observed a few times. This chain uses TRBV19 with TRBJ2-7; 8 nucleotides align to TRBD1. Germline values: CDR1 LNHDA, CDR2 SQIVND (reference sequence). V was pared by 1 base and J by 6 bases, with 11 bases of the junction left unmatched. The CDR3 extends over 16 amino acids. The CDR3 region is CASSIAAESRGLEQYF. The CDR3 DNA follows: TGTGCCAGTAGTATAGCAGCTGAGAGCAGGGGGCTCGAGCAGTACTTC.

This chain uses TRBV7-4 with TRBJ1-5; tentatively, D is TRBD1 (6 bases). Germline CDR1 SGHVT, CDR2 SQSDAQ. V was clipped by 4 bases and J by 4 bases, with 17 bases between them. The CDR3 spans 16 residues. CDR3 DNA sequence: TGTGCCAGCAGCTCCTGTCGGGGGCTGACGAATCAGCCCCAGCATTTT. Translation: CASSSCRGLTNQPQHF. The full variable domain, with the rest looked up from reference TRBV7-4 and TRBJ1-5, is GAGVSQSPRYKVAKRGRDVALRCDSISGHVTLYWYRQTLGQGSEVLTYSQSDAQRDKSGRPSGRFSAERPERSVSTLKIQRTEQGDSAVYLCASSSCRGLTNQPQHFGDGTRLSIL.